This TCR beta chain was sequenced during a study of beta chain features in type 1 diabetes. Whole-study findings and limits: Whether HLA type affects TCRB rearrangement stayed undetermined in the present work. Among patients with Type 1 diabetes, TCRB CDR3s were moderately but significantly shorter in every one of the four CD4+ subsets. Researchers reported that naive, central memory and Treg TCRB repertoires appeared more similar in patients than in healthy donors.

This CDR3 spans 13 amino acids. V lost 4 bases, J lost 3 bases, and 10 bases lay in between. Per germline, CDR1 MNHEY and CDR2 SMNVEV (reference sequence). Sequenced material consisted of expressed TCRB transcripts (all of the isolated RNA was reverse transcribed). Naive, central memory and regulatory T cell samples came to a mean of approximately 4 million reads. The protocol was immunoSEQ multiplex PCR, while the TCRdb copy is restricted to in-frame clones and leaves out a portion. The table records fewer than 900,000 clones, about a sixth of them present only once. About this clone itself: Its antigen is undetermined. Given a much more abundant clone one base away, this may be a read error.

The genes are TRBV27 and TRBJ2-7, with D maybe TRBD2 (6 bases). The sequence was obtained from a woman aged 18-29 years in good health. Material for sequencing was naive CD4+ T cells from blood. CDR3 coding DNA: TGTGCCAGCAGTTCGGGAGAGGGCTACGAGCAGTACTTC. This gives the protein CASSSGEGYEQYF.